The 12 T cell receptor beta chains below were found in one sample sequenced in a study of technical replicates of blood from several donors. TCRdb's table, derived via immunoSEQ multiplex PCR, lists solely in-frame clones and lacks some. Of about 86,000 clones in the sample, 96% were seen once. What was sequenced was T cells isolated from PBMCs. Receptors were obtained from a human donor in good health.

A word on this clone: Additional DNA sequences in this sample encode the identical CDR3. The chain joins TRBV7-3 to TRBJ2-1; TRBD2 is a possible D gene (6 bases). V lost 2 bases and J 5 bases, leaving 10 bases between the germline ends. The CDR3 sequence is 14 residues long. The V gene's germline CDR1 is SGHTA and CDR2 FQGTGA. CDR3 DNA: TGTGCCAGCAGCTTATCGGGACTTAACAATGAGCAGTTCTTC. Encoded protein: CASSLSGLNNEQFF.

The V gene is TRBV10-3, the J gene TRBJ2-5; D perhaps matches TRBD2 (5 bases). V was pared by 3 bases and J by 5 bases, with 13 bases between. The CDR3 runs to 14 residues. The germline V gene encodes CDR1 ENHRY and CDR2 SYGVKD. CDR3 nucleotides: TGTGCCATCAGTGACGGCGAGGGTTTGGAGACCCAGTACTTC. It yields the protein CAISDGEGLETQYF.

The chain joins TRBV2 to TRBJ2-3; 7 positions match TRBD2. CDR3 length equals 13 residues. Germline CDR1 is SNHLY and CDR2 is FYNNEI. The trim removed 9 bases at V and 5 bases at J, leaving 8 bases unmatched. The CDR3 loop is CARGVLAVDTQYF. The CDR3 DNA is TGTGCCAGGGGGGTGCTAGCGGTAGATACGCAGTATTTT.

The table lists this clone with a few counts. The chain links TRBV5-1 to TRBJ1-5; D unclear. Between the trimmed V and J ends, which lost 1 base and 4 bases, there was a span of 6 bases. Germline assignment: CDR1 SGHRS and CDR2 YFSETQ. The CDR3 covers 13 residues. The CDR3 region is CASSLSVNQPQHF. The DNA of the CDR3 is TGCGCCAGCAGCTTGTCGGTAAATCAGCCCCAGCATTTT.

This sequence joins TRBV7-6 and TRBJ2-5, with 13 bases aligning to TRBD2. CDR3 length: 15 amino acids. Germline trimming cut 5 bases from V and 5 bases from J; bases unmatched to any gene: 5. The V gene's germline CDR1 is SGHVS and CDR2 FNYEAQ. The CDR3 DNA reads TGTGCCAGCAGCCCCGGGACTAGCGGGATGGAGACCCAGTACTTC. Its protein product is CASSPGTSGMETQYF.

The J gene is TRBJ2-3, the V gene TRBV15; TRBD2 matches 8 bases. The CDR3 sequence is 17 residues long. The V gene end was trimmed by 0 bases and the J gene end by 4 bases; junction bases not matched to a gene: 9. Germline values: CDR1 LNHNV, CDR2 YYDKDF (reference sequence). Here the CDR3 DNA reads TGTGCCACCAGCAGAGATTTAGCGGGGACGAGCGCAGATACGCAGTATTTT. This encodes CATSRDLAGTSADTQYF.

The chain carries TRBV4-2 and TRBJ1-1; D is unclear. The ends were cut back, 3 bases at V and 3 bases at J, with 8 bases in the middle. Germline CDR1 and CDR2: LGHNA and YNFKEQ. The CDR3 has 13 residues. CDR3 DNA sequence: TGTGCCAGCAGCCAGACTCGAGACACTGAAGCTTTCTTT. Residues: CASSQTRDTEAFF.

The chain employs TRBV27 and TRBJ2-1, with a tentative D call TRBD2 (5 bases). Trimming took 6 bases from V and 8 from J, leaving 20 bases between them. Looked up from germline, CDR1 is MNHEY and CDR2 is SMNVEV (reference sequence). This CDR3 is 15 amino acids long. The CDR3 DNA is TGTGCCAGCAGCTTAACCGGACTGGATGGGGATGAGCAGTTCTTC. Protein sequence: CASSLTGLDGDEQFF.

This chain uses TRBV5-1 with TRBJ2-7; no reliable D call. The CDR3 totals 15 residues. The V end was cut by 3 bases, the J end by 0 bases, with 13 bases between. The germline V gene has CDR1 SGHRS and CDR2 YFSETQ. DNA for the CDR3: TGCGCCAGCAGCTCCGAGACACACAGCTCCTACGAGCAGTACTTC. It translates to CASSSETHSSYEQYF.

The V and J genes are TRBV5-1 and TRBJ2-7; D not resolved. Germline V gene data show CDR1 as SGHRS and CDR2 as YFSETQ. Trimming left V 1 base short and J 1 base short, with 6 bases between. This CDR3 is built from 13 residues. The DNA of the CDR3 is TGCGCCAGCAGCTTGTCTACTTCCTACGAGCAGTACTTC. It codes for CASSLSTSYEQYF.

The V gene is TRBV28, the J gene TRBJ2-3; TRBD2 matches 12 bases. Unmatched junction bases numbered 9, after V lost 6 bases and J lost 2 bases. The CDR3 extends over 17 amino acids. Germline V CDR1 and CDR2: MDHEN, SYDVKM. The CDR3 protein is CASSPPLAGGNTDTQYF. The CDR3, as DNA: TGTGCCAGCAGCCCACCACTAGCGGGAGGAAACACAGATACGCAGTATTTT.

V usage is TRBV5-1 and J usage is TRBJ1-4; 8 nucleotides align to TRBD1. The CDR3 runs 15 residues. Trimming removed 4 bases from V and 11 bases from J; junction bases left unmatched: 13. The germline V gene has CDR1 SGHRS and CDR2 YFSETQ. This chain's CDR3 is CASSQSGTGGPKLFF. CDR3 nucleotides: TGCGCCAGCAGCCAATCCGGGACAGGCGGCCCTAAACTGTTTTTT. Full variable domain (rest looked up from reference TRBV5-1 and TRBJ1-4): KAGVTQTPRYLIKTRGQQVTLSCSPISGHRSVSWYQQTPGQGLQFLFEYFSETQRNKGNFPGRFSGRQFSNSRSEMNVSTLELGDSALYLCASSQSGTGGPKLFFGSGTQLSVL.